This TCR beta chain was recorded in a study of CD8+CD57+ T cells in acquired aplastic anemia. About the study: Sorted CD4+ and CD8+ cells yielded DNA averaging about 2.9 ug. Findings of the study overall: Simpson's diversity of CD8+ cells was not significantly different in patients compared with controls.

CDR3 and TCR beta VDJ profiling relied on a genomic DNA template. A single record per CDR3 protein comes from TCRdb applying MiXCR to the reads. The sample lists about 260,000 distinct CDR3 sequences; 82% were seen once. Individuals selected for sequencing had exhibited CD8+CD57+ cell expansion on flow cytometry. The length of the CDR3 is 16 amino acids, counting both ends. Germline V gene sequence: CDR1 SEHNR, CDR2 FQNEAQ (reference sequence). With respect to this clonotype: Its antigen is unknown. Because the CDR3's place on the DNA is in doubt, the DNA is left out and the CDR3 is given as listed by TCRdb.

This rearrangement joins TRBV7-9 to TRBJ2-1; the DNA was not compared with TRBD1, the D call given in the table. This clonotype was obtained from a human donor with aplastic anemia. The sequenced sample consisted of sorted CD4+, CD8+, or CD8+CD57+ T cells (not recorded which) from PBMCs. The CDR3 here is CASSSTAGTQYFGQFF.